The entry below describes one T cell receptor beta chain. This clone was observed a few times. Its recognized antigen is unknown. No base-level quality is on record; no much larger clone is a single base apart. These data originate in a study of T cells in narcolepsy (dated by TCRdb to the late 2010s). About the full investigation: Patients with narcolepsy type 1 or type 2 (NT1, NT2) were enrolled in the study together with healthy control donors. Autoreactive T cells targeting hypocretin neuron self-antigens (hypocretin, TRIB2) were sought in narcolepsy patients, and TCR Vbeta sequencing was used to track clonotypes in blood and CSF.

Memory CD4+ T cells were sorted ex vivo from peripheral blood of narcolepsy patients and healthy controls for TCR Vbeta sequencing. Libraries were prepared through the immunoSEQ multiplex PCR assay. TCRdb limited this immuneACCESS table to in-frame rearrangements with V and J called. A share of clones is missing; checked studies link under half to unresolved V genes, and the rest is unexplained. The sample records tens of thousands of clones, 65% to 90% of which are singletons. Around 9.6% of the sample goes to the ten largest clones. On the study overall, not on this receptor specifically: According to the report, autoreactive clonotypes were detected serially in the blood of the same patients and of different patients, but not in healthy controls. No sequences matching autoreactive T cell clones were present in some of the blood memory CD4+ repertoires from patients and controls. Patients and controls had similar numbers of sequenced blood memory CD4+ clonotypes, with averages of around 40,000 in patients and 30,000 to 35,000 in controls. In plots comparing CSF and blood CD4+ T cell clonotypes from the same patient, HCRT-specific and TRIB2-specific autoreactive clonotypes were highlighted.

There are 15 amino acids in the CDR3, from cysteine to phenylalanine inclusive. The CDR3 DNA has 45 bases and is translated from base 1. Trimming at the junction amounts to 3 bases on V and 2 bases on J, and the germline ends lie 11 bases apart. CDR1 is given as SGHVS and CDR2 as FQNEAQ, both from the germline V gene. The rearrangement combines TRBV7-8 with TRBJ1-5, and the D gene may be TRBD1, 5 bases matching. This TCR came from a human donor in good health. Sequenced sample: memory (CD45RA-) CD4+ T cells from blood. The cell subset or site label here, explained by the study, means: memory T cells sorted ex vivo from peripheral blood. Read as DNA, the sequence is TGTGCCAGCAGCTTCCTTGACAGAGGCAATCAGCCCCAGCATTTT. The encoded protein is CASSFLDRGNQPQHF.